The 2 T cell receptor beta chains below all came from one sample that was sequenced in a study of glioma-infiltrating T cells after dendritic cell vaccination. Some clones are missing from TCRdb's copy, which holds only in-frame ones; the method was immunoSEQ multiplex PCR. The sample holds just over 95,000 clones, 70% to 80% seen once. The source material was blood, sampled before dendritic cell vaccination. The receptors come from a human donor with glioblastoma.

This chain uses TRBV5-1 with TRBJ1-1, with 11 bases lining up with TRBD1. Germline CDR1 and CDR2: SGHRS and YFSETQ. The CDR3 loop spans 13 amino acids. V was pared by 4 bases and J by 4 bases, with 0 bases of the junction left unmatched. In DNA form, the CDR3 reads TGCGCCAGCAGCGGGACAGGGGGCACTGAAGCTTTCTTT. Translated: CASSGTGGTEAFF.

This chain uses TRBV12-5 with TRBJ2-7; D not certain. The CDR3 has 11 residues. V dropped 3 bases and J dropped 10 bases, with 10 bases sitting between them. Germline V lookup: CDR1 LGHNT, CDR2 FRNRAP. DNA of the CDR3: TGTGCTAGTGGTTTTCACGGGTTACAGTACTTC. Amino acid sequence: CASGFHGLQYF.